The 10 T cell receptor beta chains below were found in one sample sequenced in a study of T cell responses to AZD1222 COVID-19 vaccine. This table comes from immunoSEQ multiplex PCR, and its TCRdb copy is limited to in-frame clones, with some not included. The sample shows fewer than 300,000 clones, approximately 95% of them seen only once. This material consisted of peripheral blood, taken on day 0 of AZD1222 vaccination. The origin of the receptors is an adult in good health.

The CDR3 DNA reads TGCAGTGCAGCAGGGTTGGTGACCCAGTACTTC. It specifies CSAAGLVTQYF. The rearrangement joins TRBV20-1 to TRBJ2-5; D is possibly TRBD1 (5 bases). The germline CDR1 and CDR2 sequences are DFQATT and SNEGSKA (reference sequence). Trimming stripped 6 bases from V and 7 bases from J, with 12 bases between. This CDR3 spans 11 amino acids.

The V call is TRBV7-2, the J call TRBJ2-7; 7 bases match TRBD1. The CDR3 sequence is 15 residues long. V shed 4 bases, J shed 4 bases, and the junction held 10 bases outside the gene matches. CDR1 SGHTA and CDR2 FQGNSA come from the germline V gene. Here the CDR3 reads CASSSWTGSVYEQYF. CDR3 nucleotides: TGTGCCAGCAGCTCCTGGACAGGTTCAGTTTACGAGCAGTACTTC. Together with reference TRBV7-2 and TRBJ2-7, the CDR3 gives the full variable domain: GAGVSQSPSNKVTEKGKDVELRCDPISGHTALYWYRQSLGQGLEFLIYFQGNSAPDKSGLPSDRFSAERTGGSVSTLTIQRTQQEDSAVYLCASSSWTGSVYEQYFGPGTRLTVT.

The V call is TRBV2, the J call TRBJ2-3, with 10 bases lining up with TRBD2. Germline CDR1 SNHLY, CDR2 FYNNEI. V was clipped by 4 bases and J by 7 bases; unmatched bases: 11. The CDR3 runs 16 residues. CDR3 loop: CASSAELAGVQYTQYF. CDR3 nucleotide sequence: TGTGCCAGCAGTGCAGAGCTAGCGGGAGTTCAATATACGCAGTATTTT.

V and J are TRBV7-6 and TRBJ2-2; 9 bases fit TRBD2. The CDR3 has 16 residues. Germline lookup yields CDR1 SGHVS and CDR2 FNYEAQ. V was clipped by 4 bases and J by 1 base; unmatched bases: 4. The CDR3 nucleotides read TGTGCCAGCAGCTATTTAGCGGGGGAGAACACCGGGGAGCTGTTTTTT. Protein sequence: CASSYLAGENTGELFF. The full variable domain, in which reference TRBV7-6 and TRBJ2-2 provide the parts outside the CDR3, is GAGVSQSPRYKVTKRGQDVALRCDPISGHVSLYWYRQALGQGPEFLTYFNYEAQQDKSGLPNDRFSAERPEGSISTLTIQRTEQRDSAMYRCASSYLAGENTGELFFGEGSRLTVL.

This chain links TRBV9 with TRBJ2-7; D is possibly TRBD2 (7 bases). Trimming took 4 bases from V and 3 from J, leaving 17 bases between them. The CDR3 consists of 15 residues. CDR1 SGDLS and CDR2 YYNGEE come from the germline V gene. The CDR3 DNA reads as TGTGCCAGCAGCCCTCGGGGGGCGGACCTCTACGAGCAGTACTTC. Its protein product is CASSPRGADLYEQYF.

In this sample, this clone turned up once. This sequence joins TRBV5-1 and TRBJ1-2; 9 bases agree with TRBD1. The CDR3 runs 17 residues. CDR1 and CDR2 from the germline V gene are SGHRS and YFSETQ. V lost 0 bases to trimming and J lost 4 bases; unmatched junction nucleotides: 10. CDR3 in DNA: TGCGCCAGCAGCTTGGGGTCCCCTGGGACAGGGCCCTATGGCTACACCTTC. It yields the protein CASSLGSPGTGPYGYTF.

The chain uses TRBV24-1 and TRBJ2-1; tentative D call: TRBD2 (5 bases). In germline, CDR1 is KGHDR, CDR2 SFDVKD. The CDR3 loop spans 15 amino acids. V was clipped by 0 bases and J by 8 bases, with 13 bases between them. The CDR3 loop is CATSDLGRGQYEQFF. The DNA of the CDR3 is TGTGCCACCAGTGATTTGGGCCGGGGTCAGTATGAGCAGTTCTTC.

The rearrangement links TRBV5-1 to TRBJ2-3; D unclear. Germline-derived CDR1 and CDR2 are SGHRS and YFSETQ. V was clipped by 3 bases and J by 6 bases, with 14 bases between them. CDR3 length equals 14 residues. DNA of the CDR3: TGCGCCAGCAGCTCCACGGTCCCCAAGGATACGCAGTATTTT. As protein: CASSSTVPKDTQYF.

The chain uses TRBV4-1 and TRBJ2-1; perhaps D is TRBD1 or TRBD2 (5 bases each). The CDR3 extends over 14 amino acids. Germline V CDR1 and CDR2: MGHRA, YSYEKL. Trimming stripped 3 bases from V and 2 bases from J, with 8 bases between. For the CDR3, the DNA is TGCGCCAGCAGCCACCGGGGCACCTACAATGAGCAGTTCTTC. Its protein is CASSHRGTYNEQFF.

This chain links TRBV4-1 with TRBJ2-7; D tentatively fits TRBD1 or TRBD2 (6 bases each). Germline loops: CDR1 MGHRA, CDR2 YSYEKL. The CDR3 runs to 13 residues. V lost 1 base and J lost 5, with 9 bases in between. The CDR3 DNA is TGCGCCAGCAGCCAAGGCGGGACAAACGAGCAGTACTTC. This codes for CASSQGGTNEQYF.